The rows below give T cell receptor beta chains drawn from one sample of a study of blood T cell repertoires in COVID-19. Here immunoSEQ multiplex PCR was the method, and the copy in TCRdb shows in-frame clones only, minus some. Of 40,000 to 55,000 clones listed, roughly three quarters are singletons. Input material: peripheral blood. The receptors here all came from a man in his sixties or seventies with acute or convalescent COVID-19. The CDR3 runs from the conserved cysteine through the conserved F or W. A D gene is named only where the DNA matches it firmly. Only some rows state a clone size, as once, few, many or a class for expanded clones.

CDR3 protein: CASRTLQGINSPLHF; CDR3 DNA: TGTGCCAGCAGAACCCTACAGGGTATCAATTCACCCCTCCACTTT; clone size: once; V gene: TRBV7-2; J gene: TRBJ1-6; D gene: NA
CDR3 protein: CATSDPGTGSTDTQYF; CDR3 DNA: TGTGCCACCAGTGACCCCGGGACAGGGAGCACAGATACGCAGTATTTT; clone size: once; V gene: TRBV24-1; J gene: TRBJ2-3; D gene: TRBD1
CDR3 protein: CASTKTGSYEQYF; CDR3 DNA: TGTGCCAGCACTAAGACAGGCTCCTACGAGCAGTACTTC; clone size: NA; V gene: TRBV7-2; J gene: TRBJ2-7; D gene: NA
CDR3 protein: CASSPSPLAGNTIYF; CDR3 DNA: TGCGCCAGCAGCCCTTCCCCTTTGGCCGGAAACACCATATATTTT; clone size: NA; V gene: TRBV5-1; J gene: TRBJ1-3; D gene: NA
CDR3 protein: CASSLGQGSSPLHF; CDR3 DNA: TGTGCCAGCAGCTTGGGACAGGGCTCCTCACCCCTCCACTTT; clone size: NA; V gene: TRBV5-6; J gene: TRBJ1-6; D gene: TRBD1
CDR3 protein: CASSWQGGTQPQHF; CDR3 DNA: TGTGCCAGCAGTTGGCAGGGCGGTACGCAGCCCCAGCATTTT; clone size: NA; V gene: TRBV6-2/TRBV6-3; J gene: TRBJ1-5; D gene: NA
CDR3 protein: CASSPWTGEDEQYF; CDR3 DNA: TGTGCCAGCAGCCCTTGGACAGGGGAAGACGAGCAGTACTTC; clone size: few; V gene: TRBV27; J gene: TRBJ2-7; D gene: TRBD1
CDR3 protein: CASSLQGSNSPLHF; CDR3 DNA: TGTGCCAGCAGCTTACAGGGTAGTAATTCACCCCTCCACTTT; clone size: NA; V gene: TRBV5-4; J gene: TRBJ1-6; D gene: NA
CDR3 protein: CASSYGGDETQYF; CDR3 DNA: TGTGCCAGCAGTTACGGGGGCGACGAGACCCAGTACTTC; clone size: NA; V gene: TRBV6-6; J gene: TRBJ2-5; D gene: NA
CDR3 protein: CSALGVYGYTF; CDR3 DNA: TGCAGTGCCCTAGGGGTCTATGGCTACACCTTC; clone size: NA; V gene: TRBV20-1; J gene: TRBJ1-2; D gene: NA
CDR3 protein: CASSDRRKLFF; CDR3 DNA: TGTGCCAGCAGTGATCGTCGAAAACTGTTTTTT; clone size: NA; V gene: TRBV25-1; J gene: TRBJ1-4; D gene: NA
CDR3 protein: CASSLGGQGLYGYTF; CDR3 DNA: TGTGCCAGCAGTTTAGGCGGACAGGGCCTCTATGGCTACACCTTC; clone size: NA; V gene: TRBV28; J gene: TRBJ1-2; D gene: TRBD1
CDR3 protein: CASSESSGHFSQPQHF; CDR3 DNA: TGCGCCAGCAGTGAGTCTTCGGGACATTTTTCTCAGCCCCAGCATTTT; clone size: NA; V gene: TRBV10-1; J gene: TRBJ1-5; D gene: NA
CDR3 protein: CASSIGGTWGYTF; CDR3 DNA: TGTGCCAGTAGTATAGGTGGGACTTGGGGCTACACCTTC; clone size: NA; V gene: TRBV19; J gene: TRBJ1-2; D gene: NA
CDR3 protein: CASSSTATSPRNTEAFF; CDR3 DNA: TGTGCCAGCAGCTCGACGGCCACCTCACCTAGGAACACTGAAGCTTTCTTT; clone size: NA; V gene: TRBV7-9; J gene: TRBJ1-1; D gene: NA
CDR3 protein: CASSYHRAEAFF; CDR3 DNA: TGTGCCAGCAGTTACCACAGGGCTGAAGCTTTCTTT; clone size: few; V gene: TRBV6-5; J gene: TRBJ1-1; D gene: NA
CDR3 protein: CASSRSNQPQHF; CDR3 DNA: TGTGCCAGCAGTCGGAGCAATCAGCCCCAGCATTTT; clone size: large; V gene: TRBV6-2/TRBV6-3; J gene: TRBJ1-5; D gene: NA